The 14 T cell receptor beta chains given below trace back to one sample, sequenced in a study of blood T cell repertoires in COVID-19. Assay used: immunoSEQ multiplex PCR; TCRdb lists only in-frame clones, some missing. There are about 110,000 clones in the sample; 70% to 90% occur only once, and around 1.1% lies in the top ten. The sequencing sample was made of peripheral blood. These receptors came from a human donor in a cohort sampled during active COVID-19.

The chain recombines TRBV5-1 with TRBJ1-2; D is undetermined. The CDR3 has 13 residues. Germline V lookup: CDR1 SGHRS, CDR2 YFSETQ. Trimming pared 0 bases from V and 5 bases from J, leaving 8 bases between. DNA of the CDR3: TGCGCCAGCAGCTTGGACAGCCAGTATGGCTACACCTTC. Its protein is CASSLDSQYGYTF.

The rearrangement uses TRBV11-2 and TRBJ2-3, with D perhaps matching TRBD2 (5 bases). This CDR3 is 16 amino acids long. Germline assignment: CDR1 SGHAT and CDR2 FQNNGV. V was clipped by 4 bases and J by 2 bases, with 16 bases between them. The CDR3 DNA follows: TGTGCCAGCAGCTACACTAGTCTCCCAAACACAGATACGCAGTATTTT. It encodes CASSYTSLPNTDTQYF.

The CDR3 DNA follows: TGTGCCAGCAGTTACCGCAGGGACTCCTACGAGCAGTACTTC. Translation: CASSYRRDSYEQYF. This sequence joins TRBV6-5 and TRBJ2-7; maybe TRBD1 (5 bases). The ends were cut back, 2 bases at V and 0 bases at J, with 8 bases in the middle. Germline assignment: CDR1 MNHEY and CDR2 SVGAGI. The CDR3 totals 14 residues.

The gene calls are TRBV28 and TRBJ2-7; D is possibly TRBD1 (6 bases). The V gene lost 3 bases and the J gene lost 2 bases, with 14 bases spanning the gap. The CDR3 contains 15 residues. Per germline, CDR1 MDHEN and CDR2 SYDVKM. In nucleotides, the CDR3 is TGTGCCAGCAGTTTCGCCCGACCAGGGGCCTACGAGCAGTACTTC. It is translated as CASSFARPGAYEQYF.

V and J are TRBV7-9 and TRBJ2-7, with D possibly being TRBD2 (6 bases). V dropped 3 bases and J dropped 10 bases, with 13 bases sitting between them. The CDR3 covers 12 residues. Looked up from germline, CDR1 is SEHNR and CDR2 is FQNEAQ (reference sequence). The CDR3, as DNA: TGTGCCAGCAGCTTTGCTAGCGCTCCCCAGTACTTC. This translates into CASSFASAPQYF.

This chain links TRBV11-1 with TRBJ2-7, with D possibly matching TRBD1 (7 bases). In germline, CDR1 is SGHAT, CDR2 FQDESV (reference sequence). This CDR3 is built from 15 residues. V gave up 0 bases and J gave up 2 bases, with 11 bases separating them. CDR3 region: CASSLAGRGAYEQYF. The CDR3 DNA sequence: TGTGCCAGCAGCTTAGCTGGCAGGGGGGCCTACGAGCAGTACTTC.

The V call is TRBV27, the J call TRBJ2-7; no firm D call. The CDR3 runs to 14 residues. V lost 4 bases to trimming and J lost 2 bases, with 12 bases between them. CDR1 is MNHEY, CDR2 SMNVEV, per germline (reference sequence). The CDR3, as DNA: TGTGCCAGCAGTTCATCCCTGACTCCCTACGAGCAGTACTTC. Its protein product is CASSSSLTPYEQYF.

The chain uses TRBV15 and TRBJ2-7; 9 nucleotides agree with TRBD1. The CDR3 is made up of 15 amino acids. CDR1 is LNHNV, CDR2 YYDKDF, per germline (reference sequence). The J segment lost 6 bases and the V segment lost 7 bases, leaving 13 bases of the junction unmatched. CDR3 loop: CATNPGQGPPFEQYF. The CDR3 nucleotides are TGTGCCACCAATCCGGGACAGGGTCCCCCTTTCGAGCAGTACTTC.

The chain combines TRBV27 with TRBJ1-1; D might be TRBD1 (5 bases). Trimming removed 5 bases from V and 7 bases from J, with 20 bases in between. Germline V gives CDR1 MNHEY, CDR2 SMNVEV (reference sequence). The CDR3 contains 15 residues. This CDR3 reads CASSRSPGLNYEAFF. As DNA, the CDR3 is TGTGCCAGCAGTCGTTCTCCGGGACTAAACTATGAAGCTTTCTTT.

The CDR3 DNA reads TGTGCCAGCAGTCCACATGGCGAGCAGTACTTC. Residues: CASSPHGEQYF. V usage is TRBV11-2 and J usage is TRBJ2-7; D ambiguous. Trimming left V 6 bases short and J 6 bases short, with 9 bases between. CDR1 is SGHAT and CDR2 is FQNNGV in the germline V gene. This CDR3 contains 11 residues.

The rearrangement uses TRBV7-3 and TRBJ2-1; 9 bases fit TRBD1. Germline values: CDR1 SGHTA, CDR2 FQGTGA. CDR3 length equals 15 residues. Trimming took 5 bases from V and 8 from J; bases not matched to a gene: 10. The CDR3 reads CASSRSGTGFYEQFF. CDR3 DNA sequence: TGTGCCAGCAGCCGTTCCGGGACAGGGTTCTATGAGCAGTTCTTC.

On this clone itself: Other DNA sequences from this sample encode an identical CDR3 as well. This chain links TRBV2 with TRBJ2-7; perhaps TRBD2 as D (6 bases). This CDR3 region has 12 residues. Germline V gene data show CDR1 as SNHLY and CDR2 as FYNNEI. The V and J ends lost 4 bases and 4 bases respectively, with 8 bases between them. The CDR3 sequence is CASSVSGYEQYF. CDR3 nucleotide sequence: TGTGCCAGCAGTGTAAGCGGGTACGAGCAGTACTTC.

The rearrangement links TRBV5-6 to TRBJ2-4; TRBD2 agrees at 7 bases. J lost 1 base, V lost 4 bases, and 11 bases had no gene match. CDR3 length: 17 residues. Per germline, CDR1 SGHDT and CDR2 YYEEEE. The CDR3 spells CASSPLVGEGAKNIQYF. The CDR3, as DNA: TGTGCCAGCAGCCCACTAGTGGGGGAGGGCGCCAAAAACATTCAGTACTTC.

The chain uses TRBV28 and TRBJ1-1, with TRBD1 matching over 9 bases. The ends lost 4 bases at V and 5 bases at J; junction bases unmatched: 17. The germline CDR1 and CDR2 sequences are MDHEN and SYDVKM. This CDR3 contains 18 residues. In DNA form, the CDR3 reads TGTGCCAGCAGTTACACTCCCGGGACAGGGCGGTGGGAGACTGAAGCTTTCTTT. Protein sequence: CASSYTPGTGRWETEAFF.